This TCR beta chain was captured in a study of blood T cell repertoires in COVID-19. Overall study context: Acute and convalescent COVID-19 samples came from the United States, Italy and Spain. PBMCs, B-cell-depleted T cells, or T cells provided the cDNA or gDNA that made up the material.

The V and J ends lost 5 bases and 5 bases respectively, with 18 bases between them. Germline CDR1 MNHEY, CDR2 SVGEGT. The length of the CDR3 is 15 residues. This clone was detected once. Clones were sequenced by immunoSEQ multiplex PCR, and TCRdb holds only the in-frame ones, with some missing. This table holds some 120,000 clones, roughly 80% found once. This rearrangement joins TRBV6-2 or TRBV6-3 to TRBJ1-1; a possible D gene is TRBD1 (6 bases). This sequence was found in a man older than 75 with COVID-19, enrolled during active disease. Sequencing input: peripheral blood. For the CDR3, the DNA is TGTGCCAGCAGTCAATACTCGCAGGGGATAACTGAAGCTTTCTTT. Its translation is CASSQYSQGITEAFF.